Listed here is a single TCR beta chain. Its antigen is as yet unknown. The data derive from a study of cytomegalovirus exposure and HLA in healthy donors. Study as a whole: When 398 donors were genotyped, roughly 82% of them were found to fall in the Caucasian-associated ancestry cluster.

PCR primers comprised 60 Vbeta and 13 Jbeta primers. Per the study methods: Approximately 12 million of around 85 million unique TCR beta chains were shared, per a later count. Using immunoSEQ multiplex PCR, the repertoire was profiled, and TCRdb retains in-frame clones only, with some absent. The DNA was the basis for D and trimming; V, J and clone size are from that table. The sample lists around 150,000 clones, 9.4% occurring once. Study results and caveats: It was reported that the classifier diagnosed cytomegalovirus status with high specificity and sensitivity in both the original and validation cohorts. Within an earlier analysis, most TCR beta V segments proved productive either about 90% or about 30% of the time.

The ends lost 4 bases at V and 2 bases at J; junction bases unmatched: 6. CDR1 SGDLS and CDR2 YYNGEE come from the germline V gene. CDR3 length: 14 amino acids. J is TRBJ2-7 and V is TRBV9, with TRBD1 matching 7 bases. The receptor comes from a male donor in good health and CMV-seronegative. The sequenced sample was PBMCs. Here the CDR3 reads CASSPGQVTYEQYF. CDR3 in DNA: TGTGCCAGCAGCCCAGGACAGGTAACCTACGAGCAGTACTTC. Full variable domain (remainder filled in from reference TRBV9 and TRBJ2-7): DSGVTQTPKHLITATGQRVTLRCSPRSGDLSVYWYQQSLDQGLQFLIQYYNGEERAKGNILERFSAQQFPDLHSELNLSSLELGDSALYFCASSPGQVTYEQYFGPGTRLTVT.